The present T cell receptor beta chain was sequenced within a study of blood T cell repertoires in COVID-19. As for the study in general: Donors in the United States, Italy and Spain gave samples during acute or convalescent COVID-19.

This CDR3 contains 12 residues. Germline CDR1 reads MGHRA; CDR2 reads YSYEKL. With 2 bases removed from V and 7 bases from J, the gap between germline ends came to 8 bases. The cohort comprised adults aged 18 to 89 years residing in 24 US areas. Participant-reported clinical history was the basis for cohort assignment. Authors' analysis steps: Using reference gene primer amplification, nucleated cell counts were estimated. Measured with immunoSEQ multiplex PCR; TCRdb has only the in-frame clones, and not every one. Clone size and the V and J calls come from that table; the DNA yielded D and trimming. Counted here are some 200,000 clones, 80% to 90% occurring once; the ten biggest clones make up 3% to 3.5%.

Input material: PBMCs or T cells enriched from blood (not recorded which). V is TRBV4-1 and J is TRBJ1-1; no firm D call. The source of this sequence is a woman in her late teens or twenties in a cohort exposed to, infected with or recovered from COVID-19 (not recorded which). CDR3 DNA: TGCGCCAGCAGCCAATTAGGCGGTGAAGCTTTCTTT. It encodes CASSQLGGEAFF.